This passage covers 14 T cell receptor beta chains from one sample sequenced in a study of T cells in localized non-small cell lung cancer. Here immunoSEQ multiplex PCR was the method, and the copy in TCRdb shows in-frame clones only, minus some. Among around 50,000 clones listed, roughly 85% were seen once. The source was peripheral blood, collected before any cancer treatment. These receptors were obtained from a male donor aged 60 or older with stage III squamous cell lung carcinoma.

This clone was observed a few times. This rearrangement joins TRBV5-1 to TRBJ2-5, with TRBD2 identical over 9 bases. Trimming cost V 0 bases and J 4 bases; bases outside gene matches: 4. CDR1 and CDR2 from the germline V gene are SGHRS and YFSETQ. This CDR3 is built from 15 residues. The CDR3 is CASSLVAGVGETQYF. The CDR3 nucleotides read TGCGCCAGCAGCTTGGTAGCGGGAGTTGGAGAGACCCAGTACTTC.

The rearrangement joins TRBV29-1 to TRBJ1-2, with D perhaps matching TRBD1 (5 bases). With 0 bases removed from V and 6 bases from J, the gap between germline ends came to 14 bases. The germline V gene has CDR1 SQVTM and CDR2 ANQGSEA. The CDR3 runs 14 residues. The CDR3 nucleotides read TGCAGCGTTGAAGAACAGGCCGGGGTAAATGGCTACACCTTC. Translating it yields CSVEEQAGVNGYTF.

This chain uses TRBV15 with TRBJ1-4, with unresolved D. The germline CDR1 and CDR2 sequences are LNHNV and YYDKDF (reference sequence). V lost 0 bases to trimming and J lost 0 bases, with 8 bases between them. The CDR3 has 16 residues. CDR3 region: CATSRDRGATNEKLFF. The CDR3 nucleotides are TGTGCCACCAGCAGAGATCGGGGAGCAACTAATGAAAAACTGTTTTTT.

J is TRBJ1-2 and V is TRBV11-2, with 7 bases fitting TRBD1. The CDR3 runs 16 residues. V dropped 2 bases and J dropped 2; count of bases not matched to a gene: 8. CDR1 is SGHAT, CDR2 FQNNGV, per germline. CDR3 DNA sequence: TGTGCCAGCAGCTTAACCGGGACAGTCGAGAACTATGGCTACACCTTC. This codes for CASSLTGTVENYGYTF.

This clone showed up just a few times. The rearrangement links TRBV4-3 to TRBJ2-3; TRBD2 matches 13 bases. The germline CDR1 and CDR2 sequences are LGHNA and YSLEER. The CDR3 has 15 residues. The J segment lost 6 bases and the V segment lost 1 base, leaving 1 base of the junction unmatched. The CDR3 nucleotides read TGCGCCAGCAGCCAAGGGACTAGCGGGGGCGATACGCAGTATTTT. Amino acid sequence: CASSQGTSGGDTQYF.

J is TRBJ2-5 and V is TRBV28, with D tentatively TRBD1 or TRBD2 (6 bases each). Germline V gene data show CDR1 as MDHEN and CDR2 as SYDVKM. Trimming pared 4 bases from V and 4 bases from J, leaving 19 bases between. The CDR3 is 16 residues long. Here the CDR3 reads CASSSQGTSSAETQYF. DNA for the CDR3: TGTGCCAGCAGTTCCCAGGGGACTTCATCGGCAGAGACCCAGTACTTC.

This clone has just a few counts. The CDR3 protein is CASSLPGQRTPSYEQYF. The CDR3 region has the DNA TGTGCCAGCAGCTTACCGGGACAGCGCACACCCTCCTACGAGCAGTACTTC. The chain couples TRBV7-2 to TRBJ2-7; TRBD1 agrees at 7 bases. V trimming: 2 bases; J trimming: 0 bases; junction bases outside the gene matches: 10. The CDR3 is made up of 17 amino acids. From germline, CDR1 is SGHTA and CDR2 FQGNSA. The whole variable domain, filled in from reference TRBV7-2 and TRBJ2-7, reads GAGVSQSPSNKVTEKGKDVELRCDPISGHTALYWYRQSLGQGLEFLIYFQGNSAPDKSGLPSDRFSAERTGGSVSTLTIQRTQQEDSAVYLCASSLPGQRTPSYEQYFGPGTRLTVT.

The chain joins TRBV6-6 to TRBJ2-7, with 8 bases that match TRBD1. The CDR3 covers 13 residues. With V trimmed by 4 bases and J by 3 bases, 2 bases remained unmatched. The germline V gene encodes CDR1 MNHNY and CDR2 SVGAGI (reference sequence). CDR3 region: CASSWGTGYEQYF. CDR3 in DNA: TGTGCCAGCAGTTGGGGGACAGGCTACGAGCAGTACTTC.

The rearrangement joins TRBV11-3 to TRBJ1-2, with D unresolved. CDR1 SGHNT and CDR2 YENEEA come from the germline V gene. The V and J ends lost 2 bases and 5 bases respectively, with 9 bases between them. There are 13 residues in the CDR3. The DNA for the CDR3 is TGTGCCAGCAGCTTACAGAGCGGGTATGGCTACACCTTC. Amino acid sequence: CASSLQSGYGYTF.

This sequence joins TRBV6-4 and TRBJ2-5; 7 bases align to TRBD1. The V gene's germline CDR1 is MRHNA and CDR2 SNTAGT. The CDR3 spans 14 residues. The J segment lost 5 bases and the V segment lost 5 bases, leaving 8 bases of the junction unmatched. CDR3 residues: CASSPTGTRETQYF. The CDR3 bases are TGTGCCAGCAGTCCGACAGGGACCAGGGAGACCCAGTACTTC.

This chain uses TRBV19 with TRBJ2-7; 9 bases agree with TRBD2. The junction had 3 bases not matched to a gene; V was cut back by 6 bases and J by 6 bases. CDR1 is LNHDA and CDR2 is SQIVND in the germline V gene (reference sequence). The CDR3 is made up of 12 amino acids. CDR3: CASRTAGGEQYF. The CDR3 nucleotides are TGTGCCAGTAGGACAGCGGGAGGCGAGCAGTACTTC.

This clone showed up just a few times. In nucleotides, the CDR3 is TGCAGCGTTGGAGGGACGGGTGGCACTGAAGCTTTCTTT. It is translated as CSVGGTGGTEAFF. The rearrangement joins TRBV29-1 to TRBJ1-1, with D possibly matching TRBD1 (5 bases). This CDR3 contains 13 residues. The germline gives CDR1 SQVTM, CDR2 ANQGSEA. V lost 4 bases and J 4 bases, leaving 13 bases between the germline ends.

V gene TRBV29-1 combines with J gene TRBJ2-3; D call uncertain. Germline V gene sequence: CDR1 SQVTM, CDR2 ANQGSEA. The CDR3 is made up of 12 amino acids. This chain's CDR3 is CAPRAVTDTQYF. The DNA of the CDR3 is TGCGCTCCCCGGGCAGTCACAGATACGCAGTATTTT.

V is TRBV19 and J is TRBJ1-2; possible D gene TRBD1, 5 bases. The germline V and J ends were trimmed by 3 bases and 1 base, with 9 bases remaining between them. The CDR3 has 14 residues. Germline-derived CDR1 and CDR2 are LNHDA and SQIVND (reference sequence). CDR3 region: CASSIMGVNYGYTF. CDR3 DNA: TGTGCCAGTAGTATTATGGGGGTTAACTATGGCTACACCTTC.